This TCR beta chain was sequenced during a study of T cell responses to AZD1222 COVID-19 vaccine. General study points: Only 5 or 6 individuals given AZD1222 were seropositive at baseline.

TCRdb's table, derived via immunoSEQ multiplex PCR, lists solely in-frame clones and lacks some. The data show about 110,000 clones, 70% to 90% seen once. Unmatched junction bases numbered 9, after V lost 2 bases and J lost 7 bases. Germline V gene lookup returns CDR1 SGHRS and CDR2 YFSETQ. The CDR3 is made up of 15 amino acids. As to this clone: Its antigen remains unknown.

The TCR was taken from an adult in good health. This sample comprised peripheral blood, obtained on day 0 of AZD1222 vaccination. This chain uses TRBV5-1 with TRBJ2-1, with TRBD1 matching 7 bases. CDR3 coding DNA: TGCGCCAGCAGCTTCGACAGGGCAGACCGTAATGAGCAGTTCTTC. Its protein product is CASSFDRADRNEQFF.